This T cell receptor beta chain is drawn from a study of CD8 T cells in ankylosing spondylitis. V lost 5 bases to trimming and J lost 0 bases, with 16 bases between them. The CDR3 runs to 16 residues. There are many counts of this clonotype. Antigen: not known. TCRdb reanalysed the 5' RACE reads using MiXCR and keeps one entry per CDR3 protein. The sample comprises 150,000 to 200,000 distinct CDR3 sequences, 10% to 15% of which are singletons, and approximately 10% rests with the top ten. Study results and caveats: About 8 highly homologous variants made up a TCR beta motif, and this motif appeared characteristic of ankylosing spondylitis blood.

The V call is TRBV12-3 or TRBV12-4, the J call TRBJ1-1; perhaps TRBD1 as D (6 bases). The TCR originated in a female donor with ankylosing spondylitis or in good health (not recorded which). Sequencing input: blood, either unsorted or a sorted T cell fraction (not recorded which). CDR3 residues: CASSQPTGRVNTEAFF. CDR3 nucleotides: TGTGCCAGCAGTCAGCCGACAGGCAGGGTGAACACTGAAGCTTTCTTT.